This TCR beta chain was sequenced in a study of blood T cell repertoires in COVID-19. Study at large: The samples span acute and convalescent COVID-19 from the United States, Italy and Spain. PBMCs, B-cell-depleted T cells, or T cells were the source of the cDNA or gDNA that made up the material.

Methods used by the authors: Reference gene primer amplification yielded estimated nucleated cell counts. Using immunoSEQ multiplex PCR, the repertoire was profiled, and TCRdb retains in-frame clones only, with some absent. That table supplies the V and J calls and clone size; D and trimming were determined from the DNA. The sample carries 200,000 to 300,000 clones, around nine tenths recorded once. Material: peripheral blood. The receptor's source is a woman in her 70s with active or convalescent COVID-19.

DNA of the CDR3: TGTGCCAGCAGTAACCGGGACAGGGATCAGCCCCAGCATTTT. It encodes CASSNRDRDQPQHF. The rearrangement joins TRBV9 to TRBJ1-5; 9 bases are a match to TRBD1. The CDR3 consists of 14 residues. CDR1 SGDLS and CDR2 YYNGEE come from the germline V gene. V lost 5 bases to trimming and J lost 5 bases; unmatched junction nucleotides: 5.